This TCR beta chain was obtained from a study of shared clonotypes between healthy human individuals. Libraries were prepared by immunoSEQ multiplex PCR; TCRdb keeps only in-frame clonotypes and omits some of them. This sample has some 2 million clones, with 95% found just once. From germline, CDR1 is SQVTM and CDR2 ANQGSEA. The CDR3 totals 14 residues. V was pared by 6 bases and J by 0 bases, with 6 bases of the junction left unmatched. Sequencing was performed on naive CD4+ T cells sorted from blood. Subset of the sample: CD45RA+ positively selected. The TCR sequence derives from a man aged 18 to 30 in good health. This chain connects TRBV29-1 to TRBJ2-7, with 9 bases fitting TRBD2. The CDR3 sequence: CSVQGTSNSYEQYF. In DNA form, the CDR3 reads TGCAGCGTCCAGGGGACTAGCAACTCCTACGAGCAGTACTTC.